The clone carrying this T cell receptor (beta chain) was recorded only once. This sample also contains other DNA sequences that code for the same CDR3. Sequenced by immunoSEQ multiplex PCR; TCRdb stores in-frame clones only, minus some. The data contain fewer than 350,000 clones, around 88% of them singletons. The entry originates in a study of blood T cell repertoires in COVID-19. As for the study in general: The United States, Italy and Spain supplied acute and convalescent COVID-19 samples.

The CDR3 loop spans 14 amino acids. V lost 3 bases, J lost 2 bases, and 4 bases stayed unmatched. Per the germline V gene, CDR1 is SGHNT and CDR2 is YENEEA. Sequenced: peripheral blood. This chain links TRBV11-3 with TRBJ2-7, with 7 bases identical to TRBD1. This TCR derives from a woman aged 25 to 39 with COVID-19, enrolled during active disease. CDR3 amino acids: CASSLWTGTYEQYF. The CDR3 DNA reads TGTGCCAGCAGCTTGTGGACAGGTACCTACGAGCAGTACTTC.